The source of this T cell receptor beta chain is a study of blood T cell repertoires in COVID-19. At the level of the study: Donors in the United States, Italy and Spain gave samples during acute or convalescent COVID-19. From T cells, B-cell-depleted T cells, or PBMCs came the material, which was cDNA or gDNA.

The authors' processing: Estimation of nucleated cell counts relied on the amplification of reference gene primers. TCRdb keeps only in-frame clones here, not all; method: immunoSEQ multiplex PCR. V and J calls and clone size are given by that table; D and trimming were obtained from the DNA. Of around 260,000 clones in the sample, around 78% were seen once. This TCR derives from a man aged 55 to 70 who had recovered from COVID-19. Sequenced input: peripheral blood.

CDR3 sequence reads: CASSSAGGYEKLFF. CDR3 DNA sequence: TGTGCCAGCAGTTCAGCAGGGGGCTATGAAAAACTGTTTTTT. V is TRBV28 and J is TRBJ1-4; 8 positions match TRBD1. The J segment lost 6 bases and the V segment lost 4 bases, leaving 4 bases of the junction unmatched. This CDR3 is 14 amino acids long. CDR1 is MDHEN, CDR2 SYDVKM, per germline.